This T cell receptor (beta chain) stems from a study of identical twins (dated by TCRdb to 2016 to 2017). With regard to the full study: TCR alpha and beta repertoires from monozygotic twins, unrelated adults of various ages and cord blood were deep-sequenced to test whether fetal clonotypes persist. To rule out contamination, the twin experiments were replicated at different times with different library preparation protocols. What the authors observed across the whole study: A weaker excess of twin sharing was found in beta out-of-frame sequences because the signal-to-noise ratio was lowered by fewer shared sequences. Abundant cord blood beta clonotypes carried fewer insertions; young adult naive repertoires showed a weaker similar trend, while memory repertoires showed none. Zero-insertion analyses could be partly confounded by invariant T cells such as MAIT and iNKT, though diverse VJ usage argued against such confounding for most clonotypes. Because the same donors could not be followed over many years, the conclusions depended on cross-sectional statistical analysis. Compared with coincidental sharing between unrelated individuals, out-of-frame TCR alpha sequences shared between twins showed an excess of sequences with low generation probability. In monozygotic twins, out-of-frame TCR alpha sharing was systematically underestimated by recombination models, although the models agreed with sharing between unrelated individuals.

Every donor was a healthy Caucasian. This clonotype was observed a few times. Its antigen remains unidentified. Within one base of it there is no much larger clone, and no base qualities were kept. The receptor library was made with 5' RACE. These reads were obtained on an Illumina HiSeq 2000. A universal primer binding site was added through template switching, and the final cDNA carried a unique molecular identifier so that TCR cDNA molecules could be counted accurately. Specific primers in the conserved constant-segment region were used to synthesize first-strand cDNA for the TCR alpha and beta chains. To control for contamination, each cDNA library was double barcoded with a SMART-Mk sample barcode plus Illumina barcodes. TruSeq adapter sequences along with Illumina sample barcodes were introduced in two successive PCR steps. TCR alpha and beta cDNA libraries were sequenced on the Illumina HiSeq platform with custom primers. The authors processed their data as follows. MiGEC was used to process raw reads and extract unique molecular identifiers, and MiXCR was used to find CDR3 positions. For each individual, recombination models were inferred using an EM algorithm with the repgenHMM and IGoR tools. The analysis of shared clonotypes was done with the tcR package in R, with sharing normalized by the product of cloneset sizes. Out-of-frame nonproductive sequences were analyzed to study raw recombination free of thymic and clonal selection effects. TCRdb reprocessing: public reads trimmed at Q25 with fastp, clones called with MiXCR, in-frame beta chains kept. Identical CDR3 proteins give one entry, which carries the most common genes and DNA. The V and J calls and clone size are TCRdb's, not the authors'. Present in this sample are 1.5 million to 2 million distinct CDR3 sequences, under 35% of which were seen just once. The biggest ten clones account for over 0.25% of the sample.

This clonotype was sampled from a newborn girl in good health. The sequencing sample was made of cord blood.

CDR3 loop: CASSGQGEGGYTF. The nucleotide sequence is TGTGCCAGCAGCGGACAGGGGGAGGGTGGCTACACCTTC. The chain links TRBV11-2 with TRBJ1-2, and 10 junction bases match TRBD1. From its cysteine to its phenylalanine, the CDR3 spans 13 amino acids. Just the 39-base CDR3 DNA is kept, in frame starting at base 1. V ends up 5 bases short and J 7 bases short, with an unmatched junction base count of 4. CDR1 is given as SGHAT and CDR2 as FQNNGV, both from the germline V gene.